The following is a T cell receptor beta chain sequence with its context. The antigen is not known. The data derive from a study of cytomegalovirus exposure and HLA in healthy donors. Notes on the study in general: A cluster of highly shared sequence variants was likely a sequencing artifact. Earlier analysis looked at TCR beta V segments, and most were productive about 87% or about 30% of the time.

Germline lookup yields CDR1 SGHRS and CDR2 YFSETQ. Trimming took off 4 bases at V and 2 bases at J, with 15 bases between the two ends. The CDR3 spans 15 residues. 13 Jbeta primers and 60 Vbeta primers were used for the PCR. Clones were sequenced by immunoSEQ multiplex PCR, and TCRdb holds only the in-frame ones, with some missing. The table has 130,000 to 150,000 clones, roughly 80% seen once; the top ten hold less than 3.5%. This TCR came from a man aged 40-55 years in good health and CMV-seropositive. The rearrangement uses TRBV5-1 and TRBJ1-2; D uncertain. Sequenced input: PBMCs. The CDR3, as DNA: TGCGCCAGCAGCCCCTCTAACAGCTTCAACTATGGCTACACCTTC. Protein product: CASSPSNSFNYGYTF.